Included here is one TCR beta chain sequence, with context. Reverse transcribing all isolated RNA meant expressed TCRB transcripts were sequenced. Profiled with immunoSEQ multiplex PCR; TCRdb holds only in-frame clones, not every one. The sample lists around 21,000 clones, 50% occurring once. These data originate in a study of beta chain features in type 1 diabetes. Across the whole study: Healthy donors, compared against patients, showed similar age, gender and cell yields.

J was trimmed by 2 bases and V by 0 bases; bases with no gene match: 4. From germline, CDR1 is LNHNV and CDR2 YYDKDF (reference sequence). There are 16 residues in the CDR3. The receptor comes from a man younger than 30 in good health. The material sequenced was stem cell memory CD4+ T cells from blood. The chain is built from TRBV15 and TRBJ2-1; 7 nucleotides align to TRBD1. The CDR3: CATSRDGQATYNEQFF. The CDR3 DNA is TGTGCCACCAGCAGAGATGGACAGGCAACCTACAATGAGCAGTTCTTC.